This T cell receptor (beta chain) derives from a study of regulatory T cells in long-lasting Graves disease. Deletions cut 2 bases from V and 5 bases from J, with 9 bases between. CDR3 length equals 13 residues. Germline assignment: CDR1 SGHAT and CDR2 FQDESV (reference sequence). Time point indicated: persistent/refractory GD, antithyroid drugs over 5 years with positive TRAb. RNA isolated from PBMCs was used to make the TCR library. This clonotype showed up many times. The antigen is undetermined. Study-level results: Persistent disease was associated with favored TRBV28 usage and with favored use of TRBJ1-2 and TRBJ2-5.

With iRepertoire HTBI primers and Arm-PCR of CDR3 regions, TCR beta libraries were built. MiXCR, run by TCRdb on the multiplex PCR reads, gives a single entry per CDR3 protein. The sample shows approximately 360,000 distinct CDR3 sequences, about 23% of them seen only once. The sequence was obtained from a woman aged 35 to 49 with Graves disease. This chain joins TRBV11-1 and TRBJ1-1, with D possibly matching TRBD1 (5 bases). The sequences come from peripheral blood mononuclear cells (PBMCs), collected when the disease was refractory, from a patient treated with antithyroid drugs. The CDR3 bases are TGTGCCAGCAGCTTACAGGGTTGGACTGAAGCTTTCTTT. It is translated as CASSLQGWTEAFF.